Shown below are 20 T cell receptor beta chains from a single sample sequenced in a study of CD8 T cells in Susac syndrome. Roughly 0.45 to 1 ug RNA was reverse transcribed with random hexamers. TCRdb redid the calling of the immunoSEQ multiplex PCR reads with MiXCR, one entry per CDR3 protein. The repertoire has 130,000 or so distinct CDR3 sequences, roughly 94% of them found once; the top ten carry around 0.28%. What was sequenced was CD8+ T cells from PBMCs. These receptors came from a human donor with Susac syndrome.

This chain joins TRBV20-1 and TRBJ2-7, with 11 bases identical to TRBD2. This CDR3 has 16 residues. The V gene's germline CDR1 is DFQATT and CDR2 SNEGSKA (reference sequence). Unmatched junction bases numbered 15, after V lost 5 bases and J lost 6 bases. CDR3 region: CSAGLAGGPSMGEQYF. The CDR3 DNA reads TGCAGTGCTGGTCTAGCGGGGGGCCCGTCAATGGGCGAGCAGTACTTC.

V is TRBV11-2 and J is TRBJ1-5; 10 bases fit TRBD1. Germline values: CDR1 SGHAT, CDR2 FQNNGV. With V trimmed by 5 bases and J by 5 bases, 9 bases remained unmatched. The CDR3 runs to 16 residues. In DNA form, the CDR3 reads TGTGCCAGCAGCCCTCGGGACAGGGGAGGGGATCAGCCCCAGCATTTT. As protein: CASSPRDRGGDQPQHF.

V and J are TRBV29-1 and TRBJ2-5; perhaps TRBD1 as D (6 bases). V dropped 0 bases and J dropped 1 base, with 12 bases sitting between them. The germline V gene encodes CDR1 SQVTM and CDR2 ANQGSEA. This CDR3 has 15 amino acids. CDR3 bases: TGCAGCGTTGAAGATCTACAGGGCCCCCAAGAGACCCAGTACTTC. It yields the protein CSVEDLQGPQETQYF. Filled out from reference TRBV29-1 and TRBJ2-5, the complete variable domain reads SAVISQKPSRDICQRGTSLTIQCQVDSQVTMMFWYRQQPGQSLTLIATANQGSEATYESGFVIDKFPISRPNLTFSTLTVSNMSPEDSSIYLCSVEDLQGPQETQYFGPGTRLLVL.

The CDR3 loop reads CSALAGGELFF. The CDR3 DNA is TGCAGTGCTCTCGCGGGGGGGGAGCTGTTTTTT. The chain carries TRBV20-1 and TRBJ2-2; possible D gene TRBD2, 6 bases. This CDR3 is 11 amino acids long. In germline, CDR1 is DFQATT, CDR2 SNEGSKA (reference sequence). The V gene lost 5 bases and the J gene lost 8 bases, with 9 bases spanning the gap.

The sample holds one count of this clonotype. The chain couples TRBV9 to TRBJ1-5, with TRBD1 identical over 7 bases. With 3 bases clipped from V and 3 bases from J, the junction kept 3 bases outside the gene matches. Germline assignment: CDR1 SGDLS and CDR2 YYNGEE. The CDR3 has 14 amino acids. CDR3 sequence: CASSETGSNQPQHF. CDR3 bases: TGTGCCAGCAGCGAGACAGGGTCCAATCAGCCCCAGCATTTT.

This clonotype appeared once. V usage is TRBV20-1 and J usage is TRBJ2-6, with D hard to call. The CDR3 is 15 residues long. V lost 0 bases to trimming and J lost 0 bases, with 6 bases between them. Germline V gene data show CDR1 as DFQATT and CDR2 as SNEGSKA (reference sequence). Here the CDR3 DNA reads TGCAGTGCTAGAGAGCAGGCCTCTGGGGCCAACGTCCTGACTTTC. Protein: CSAREQASGANVLTF.

This CDR3 is CASSPGLAGGHNEQFF. For the CDR3, the DNA is TGTGCCAGTAGCCCGGGACTAGCGGGGGGGCATAATGAGCAGTTCTTC. V is TRBV19 and J is TRBJ2-1; 16 bases agree with TRBD2. Germline V gene sequence: CDR1 LNHDA, CDR2 SQIVND (reference sequence). The V gene end was trimmed by 6 bases and the J gene end by 7 bases; junction bases not matched to a gene: 6. The CDR3 covers 16 residues.

The count of this clonotype is one. V gene TRBV7-9 combines with J gene TRBJ2-1; TRBD1 matches 7 bases. Trimming at V came to 2 bases and at J to 3 bases, leaving 4 bases not matched to a gene. CDR1 and CDR2 from the germline V gene are SEHNR and FQNEAQ (reference sequence). The CDR3 loop spans 15 amino acids. The CDR3 DNA follows: TGTGCCAGCAGCTTAACTCAGGGGGACTACAATGAGCAGTTCTTC. As protein: CASSLTQGDYNEQFF.

V gene TRBV20-1 combines with J gene TRBJ2-1; the D call may be TRBD1 or TRBD2 (6 bases each). Germline CDR1 reads DFQATT; CDR2 reads SNEGSKA (reference sequence). The V and J ends lost 5 bases and 9 bases respectively, with 20 bases between them. This CDR3 is 14 amino acids long. CDR3 protein: CSAPPTRGQLEQFF. For the CDR3, the DNA is TGCAGTGCTCCACCAACCCGGGGGCAGCTTGAGCAGTTCTTC.

The chain employs TRBV29-1 and TRBJ2-3; D is unresolved. Trimming took 4 bases from V and 0 from J, leaving 8 bases between them. Germline V lookup: CDR1 SQVTM, CDR2 ANQGSEA. The CDR3 totals 13 residues. The CDR3 is CSVVPGSTDTQYF. For the CDR3, the DNA is TGCAGCGTTGTTCCTGGTAGCACAGATACGCAGTATTTT.

The rearrangement links TRBV29-1 to TRBJ1-2; 8 bases line up with TRBD1. This CDR3 is 14 amino acids long. Germline V gene sequence: CDR1 SQVTM, CDR2 ANQGSEA. V lost 1 base to trimming and J lost 4 bases; unmatched junction nucleotides: 5. This CDR3 is CSVEGDRPLYGYTF. The CDR3 bases are TGCAGCGTTGAAGGGGACAGGCCCCTCTATGGCTACACCTTC.

V gene TRBV20-1 combines with J gene TRBJ2-5; 8 nucleotides align to TRBD2. Germline V CDR1 and CDR2: DFQATT, SNEGSKA (reference sequence). The V and J ends lost 2 bases and 2 bases, in that order; junction bases with no gene match: 10. The CDR3 is 16 amino acids. CDR3 residues: CSARLAGDLYQETQYF. The CDR3 nucleotides read TGCAGTGCTAGACTAGCGGGTGACCTTTATCAAGAGACCCAGTACTTC.

The V and J genes are TRBV20-1 and TRBJ2-5, with D perhaps TRBD1 (5 bases). Trimming took 0 bases from V and 1 from J, leaving 12 bases between them. The CDR3 sequence is 15 residues long. Per germline, CDR1 DFQATT and CDR2 SNEGSKA (reference sequence). CDR3 sequence (DNA): TGCAGTGCTAGAGAACTGGGGCCTTCCCAAGAGACCCAGTACTTC. Translating gives CSARELGPSQETQYF.

V and J are TRBV5-5 and TRBJ2-5; D is unresolved. Germline CDR1 is SGHKS and CDR2 is YYEKEE (reference sequence). The CDR3 totals 13 residues. V was cut by 4 bases and J by 5 bases, with 12 bases left in between. The chain's CDR3 is CASSPVGRETQYF. DNA for the CDR3: TGTGCCAGCAGCCCCGTGGGTCGGGAGACCCAGTACTTC.

The rearrangement joins TRBV29-1 to TRBJ2-5; TRBD2 aligns across 9 bases. V lost 4 bases, J lost 5 bases, and 5 bases stayed unmatched. CDR1 and CDR2 (germline): SQVTM, ANQGSEA. The CDR3 covers 13 residues. The CDR3 protein is CSVVSGGGETQYF. The CDR3 region has the DNA TGCAGCGTTGTTAGCGGGGGCGGGGAGACCCAGTACTTC. Looking up the rest from reference TRBV29-1 and TRBJ2-5 gives the full variable domain: SAVISQKPSRDICQRGTSLTIQCQVDSQVTMMFWYRQQPGQSLTLIATANQGSEATYESGFVIDKFPISRPNLTFSTLTVSNMSPEDSSIYLCSVVSGGGETQYFGPGTRLLVL.

Written as DNA, the CDR3 is TGTGCCAGCAGCCCAGACCTGGGACATACCCAAGAGACCCAGTACTTC. As protein: CASSPDLGHTQETQYF. The V gene is TRBV7-6, the J gene TRBJ2-5, with TRBD1 as a possible D gene (6 bases). The CDR3 is 16 residues long. Germline V gene lookup returns CDR1 SGHVS and CDR2 FNYEAQ. V lost 5 bases, J lost 1 base, and 17 bases lay in between. The full variable domain, in which reference TRBV7-6 and TRBJ2-5 provide the parts outside the CDR3, is GAGVSQSPRYKVTKRGQDVALRCDPISGHVSLYWYRQALGQGPEFLTYFNYEAQQDKSGLPNDRFSAERPEGSISTLTIQRTEQRDSAMYRCASSPDLGHTQETQYFGPGTRLLVL.

V and J are TRBV11-2 and TRBJ1-1, with D possibly being TRBD1 (5 bases). V shed 3 bases and J shed 2 bases, with 7 bases lying between them. The CDR3 covers 13 residues. Germline CDR1 and CDR2: SGHAT and FQNNGV. CDR3 loop: CASSFRDNTEAFF. CDR3 nucleotides: TGTGCCAGCAGCTTCCGGGACAACACTGAAGCTTTCTTT.

The chain links TRBV4-1 to TRBJ1-2, with D perhaps matching TRBD1 (5 bases). Germline V gene lookup returns CDR1 MGHRA and CDR2 YSYEKL. Trimming left V 1 base short and J 6 bases short, with 15 bases between. This CDR3 is 15 amino acids long. CDR3 sequence reads: CASSQVGGEINGYTF. The CDR3 DNA sequence: TGCGCCAGCAGCCAAGTTGGGGGGGAAATAAATGGCTACACCTTC.

The chain has TRBV27 and TRBJ2-7; D is possibly TRBD1 (6 bases). The CDR3 runs to 13 residues. V was clipped by 6 bases and J by 4 bases, with 13 bases between them. Per germline, CDR1 MNHEY and CDR2 SMNVEV (reference sequence). In DNA, the CDR3 is TGTGCCAGCAGCTCCGGTAGGGGGTACGAGCAGTACTTC. Translating gives CASSSGRGYEQYF.

The rearrangement uses TRBV4-1 and TRBJ1-1; D perhaps matches TRBD1 (5 bases). Between the trimmed V and J ends, which lost 4 bases and 4 bases, there was a span of 10 bases. Germline V gene data show CDR1 as MGHRA and CDR2 as YSYEKL. The CDR3 sequence is 13 residues long. CDR3 protein: CASSLGLRTEAFF. The CDR3 nucleotides read TGCGCCAGCAGCCTGGGACTGCGCACTGAAGCTTTCTTT.